The 14 T cell receptor beta chains in this list originate from one sample, sequenced in a study of blood T cell repertoires in COVID-19. Sequencing used immunoSEQ multiplex PCR; TCRdb keeps in-frame clones, though not all of them. The sample yields tens of thousands of clones, just over 85% seen once. Sample: peripheral blood. Receptors originate from a human donor in a cohort sampled during active COVID-19.

The rearrangement uses TRBV19 and TRBJ1-1, with 8 bases aligning to TRBD1. The germline V gene has CDR1 LNHDA and CDR2 SQIVND (reference sequence). Trimming removed 8 bases from V and 0 bases from J; junction bases left unmatched: 2. This CDR3 comprises 13 residues. The CDR3 region is CASGQGMNTEAFF. The CDR3 DNA reads as TGTGCCAGTGGACAGGGTATGAACACTGAAGCTTTCTTT.

This clone was counted many times. The chain is built from TRBV19 and TRBJ1-3; D is ambiguous. This CDR3 has 12 residues. V lost 6 bases and J lost 4, with 7 bases in between. The V gene's germline CDR1 is LNHDA and CDR2 SQIVND (reference sequence). The CDR3 loop is CASRVGGNTIYF. The CDR3 DNA is TGTGCCAGTAGGGTGGGCGGAAACACCATATATTTT.

This chain links TRBV4-2 with TRBJ2-1; TRBD1 is a possible D gene (5 bases). V lost 0 bases, J lost 1 base, and 10 bases lay in between. The CDR3 is made up of 16 amino acids. Germline V lookup: CDR1 LGHNA, CDR2 YNFKEQ. The CDR3, as DNA: TGTGCCAGCAGCCAAGAACTCAGGGCTTCCTACAATGAGCAGTTCTTC. Protein: CASSQELRASYNEQFF.

The V call is TRBV6-2 or TRBV6-3, the J call TRBJ1-6; no clear D gene. The CDR3 sequence is 15 residues long. V was cut by 4 bases and J by 5 bases, with 12 bases left in between. CDR1 and CDR2 (germline): MNHEY, SVGEGT. In DNA form, the CDR3 reads TGTGCCAGCAGTTGTAGAGTCATTAATAATTCACCCCTCCACTTT. It specifies CASSCRVINNSPLHF.

This clone was picked up a small number of times. The CDR3 DNA reads TGCGCCAGCAGCCAGAGCGGGGGGGCTTCCTACGAGCAGTACTTC. Its translation: CASSQSGGASYEQYF. J is TRBJ2-7 and V is TRBV5-1, with 10 bases that match TRBD2. Germline assignment: CDR1 SGHRS and CDR2 YFSETQ. The CDR3 loop spans 15 amino acids. V gave up 4 bases and J gave up 1 base; unmatched junction bases: 5.

The rearrangement links TRBV5-1 to TRBJ2-2; TRBD1 matches 8 bases. The CDR3 consists of 14 residues. Trimming at V came to 1 base and at J to 5 bases, leaving 1 base not matched to a gene. From germline, CDR1 is SGHRS and CDR2 YFSETQ. The CDR3 DNA reads as TGCGCCAGCAGCTTGACAGGGGGAACCGGGGAGCTGTTTTTT. Amino acids: CASSLTGGTGELFF.

The J gene is TRBJ1-4, the V gene TRBV5-1; tentatively, D is TRBD1 (5 bases). The V end was cut by 4 bases, the J end by 11 bases, with 18 bases between. In germline, CDR1 is SGHRS, CDR2 YFSETQ. The CDR3 is 14 residues long. CDR3 amino acids: CASSPLTSGLKLFF. DNA for the CDR3: TGCGCCAGCAGCCCGCTAACCTCAGGGTTGAAACTGTTTTTT.

J is TRBJ1-6 and V is TRBV5-1, with D possibly being TRBD1 (5 bases). Per the germline V gene, CDR1 is SGHRS and CDR2 is YFSETQ. V was shortened by 3 bases and J by 10 bases, with 14 bases between the two germline ends. This CDR3 spans 14 amino acids. This CDR3 is CASSSGLSSSPLHF. DNA of the CDR3: TGCGCCAGCAGCTCAGGGTTATCCTCCTCACCCCTCCACTTT.

This sequence joins TRBV4-3 and TRBJ2-3; 11 bases match TRBD2. The length of the CDR3 is 15 residues. Germline V gene lookup returns CDR1 LGHNA and CDR2 YSLEER. V was pared by 0 bases and J by 5 bases, with 1 base of the junction left unmatched. As DNA, the CDR3 is TGCGCCAGCAGCCAAGATAGCGGGGGGGGAGATACGCAGTATTTT. Amino acid sequence: CASSQDSGGGDTQYF.

V usage is TRBV5-1 and J usage is TRBJ1-1, with D unresolved. CDR1 is SGHRS and CDR2 is YFSETQ in the germline V gene. The CDR3 covers 17 residues. Between the trimmed V and J ends, which lost 0 bases and 1 base, there was a span of 16 bases. The CDR3 loop reads CASSLGLELGGNTEAFF. CDR3 sequence (DNA): TGCGCCAGCAGCTTGGGGTTGGAGTTGGGAGGGAACACTGAAGCTTTCTTT. Together with reference TRBV5-1 and TRBJ1-1, the CDR3 gives the full variable domain: KAGVTQTPRYLIKTRGQQVTLSCSPISGHRSVSWYQQTPGQGLQFLFEYFSETQRNKGNFPGRFSGRQFSNSRSEMNVSTLELGDSALYLCASSLGLELGGNTEAFFGQGTRLTVV.

The V and J genes are TRBV11-2 and TRBJ1-3; D call uncertain. The ends were cut back, 7 bases at V and 3 bases at J, with 7 bases in the middle. The CDR3 runs to 12 residues. Germline CDR1 SGHAT, CDR2 FQNNGV. CDR3 nucleotide sequence: TGTGCCAGCACCGCGGGTGGAAACACCATATATTTT. Its protein is CASTAGGNTIYF.

This sequence joins TRBV7-3 and TRBJ2-1, with 9 bases identical to TRBD2. CDR1 SGHTA and CDR2 FQGTGA come from the germline V gene. The CDR3 has 16 amino acids. V trimming: 5 bases; J trimming: 2 bases; junction bases outside the gene matches: 7. CDR3 sequence reads: CASSKGTSSAYNEQFF. The DNA for the CDR3 is TGTGCCAGCAGCAAAGGGACTAGCAGCGCCTACAATGAGCAGTTCTTC.

Details on this clone: The same CDR3 is also encoded by other DNA sequences in this sample. The chain uses TRBV18 and TRBJ1-3; D ambiguous. Germline assignment: CDR1 KGHSH and CDR2 LQKENI. This CDR3 has 13 residues. V gave up 3 bases and J gave up 0 bases, with 3 bases separating them. Written as DNA, the CDR3 is TGTGCCAGCTCACCGAGCTCTGGAAACACCATATATTTT. Protein: CASSPSSGNTIYF.

The CDR3 region is CASSLSSGVSDTQYF. CDR3 DNA sequence: TGCGCCAGCAGCTTGAGCAGCGGGGTGTCAGATACGCAGTATTTT. V and J are TRBV5-1 and TRBJ2-3; 7 bases fit TRBD2. Per the germline V gene, CDR1 is SGHRS and CDR2 is YFSETQ. V was clipped by 1 base and J by 4 bases; unmatched bases: 6. This CDR3 region has 15 residues.